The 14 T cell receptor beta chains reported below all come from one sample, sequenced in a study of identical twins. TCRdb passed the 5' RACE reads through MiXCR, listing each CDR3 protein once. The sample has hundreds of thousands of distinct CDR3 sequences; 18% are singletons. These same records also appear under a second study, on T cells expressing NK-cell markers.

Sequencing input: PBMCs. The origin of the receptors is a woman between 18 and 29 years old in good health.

CDR3 in DNA: TGTGCCAGCAGTTCCCGGGTGACCTCCTACAATGAGCAGTTCTTC. Encoded protein: CASSSRVTSYNEQFF. The chain employs TRBV6-2 or TRBV6-3 and TRBJ2-1; no clear D gene. This CDR3 has 15 residues. Germline assignment: CDR1 MNHEY and CDR2 SVGEGT. The V gene lost 4 bases and the J gene lost 0 bases, with 10 bases spanning the gap.

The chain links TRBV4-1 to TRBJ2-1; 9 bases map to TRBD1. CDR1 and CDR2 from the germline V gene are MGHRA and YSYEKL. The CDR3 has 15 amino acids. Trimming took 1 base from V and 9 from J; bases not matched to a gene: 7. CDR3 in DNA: TGCGCCAGCAGCCAAGGGCCGGACAGGGGAGGTGAGCAGTTCTTC. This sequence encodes CASSQGPDRGGEQFF.

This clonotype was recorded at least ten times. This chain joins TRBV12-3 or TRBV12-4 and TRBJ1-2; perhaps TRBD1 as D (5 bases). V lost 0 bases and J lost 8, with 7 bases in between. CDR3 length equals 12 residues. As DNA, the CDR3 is TGTGCCAGCAGTTTAGCAGGGGTCGGCTACACCTTC. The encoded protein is CASSLAGVGYTF.

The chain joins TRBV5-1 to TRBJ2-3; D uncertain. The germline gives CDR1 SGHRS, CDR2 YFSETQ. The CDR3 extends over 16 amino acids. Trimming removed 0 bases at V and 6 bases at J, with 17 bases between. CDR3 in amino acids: CASSLDPSGPLDTQYF. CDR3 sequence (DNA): TGCGCCAGCAGCTTGGATCCTAGTGGACCGTTGGATACGCAGTATTTT.

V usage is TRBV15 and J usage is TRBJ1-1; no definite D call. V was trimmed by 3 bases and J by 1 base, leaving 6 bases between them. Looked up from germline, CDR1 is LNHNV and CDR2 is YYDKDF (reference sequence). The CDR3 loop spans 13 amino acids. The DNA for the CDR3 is TGTGCCACCAGCAGGGGCCCGAACACTGAAGCTTTCTTT. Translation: CATSRGPNTEAFF.

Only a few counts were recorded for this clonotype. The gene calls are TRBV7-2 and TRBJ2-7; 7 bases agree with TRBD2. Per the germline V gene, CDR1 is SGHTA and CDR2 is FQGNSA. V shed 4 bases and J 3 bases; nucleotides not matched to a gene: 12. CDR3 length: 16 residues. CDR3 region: CASSSIWQREDYEQYF. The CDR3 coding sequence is TGTGCCAGCAGCTCTATTTGGCAGCGGGAAGACTACGAGCAGTACTTC.

The CDR3 DNA follows: TGTGCCAGCAGCGCCGGCGTCCCGGGACTAGCGGTGATCGGGGGCAAAAACATTCAGTACTTC. Protein: CASSAGVPGLAVIGGKNIQYF. This chain joins TRBV9 and TRBJ2-4; TRBD2 agrees at 11 bases. With V trimmed by 3 bases and J by 3 bases, 20 bases remained unmatched. Germline V gene sequence: CDR1 SGDLS, CDR2 YYNGEE. The CDR3 consists of 21 residues.

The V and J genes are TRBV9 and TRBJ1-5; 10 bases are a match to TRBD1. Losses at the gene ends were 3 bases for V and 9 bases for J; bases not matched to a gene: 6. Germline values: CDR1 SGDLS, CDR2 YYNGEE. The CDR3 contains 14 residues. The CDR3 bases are TGTGCCAGCAGCGGACAGGGGGCTGTCGGGCCCCAGCATTTT. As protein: CASSGQGAVGPQHF.

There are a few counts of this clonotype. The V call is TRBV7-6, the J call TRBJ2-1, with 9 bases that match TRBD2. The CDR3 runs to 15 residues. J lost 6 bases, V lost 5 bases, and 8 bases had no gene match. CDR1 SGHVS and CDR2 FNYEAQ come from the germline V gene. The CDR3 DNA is TGTGCCAGCAGCCAAAGCGGGGGGTACGTCAATGAGCAGTTCTTC. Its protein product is CASSQSGGYVNEQFF.

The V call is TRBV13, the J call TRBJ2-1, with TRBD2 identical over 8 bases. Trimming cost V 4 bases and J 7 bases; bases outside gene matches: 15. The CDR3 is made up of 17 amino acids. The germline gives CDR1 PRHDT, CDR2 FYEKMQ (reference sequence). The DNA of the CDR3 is TGTGCCAGCAGCTCGAAGCGGGAGTGGCCCGGGGGGAATGAGCAGTTCTTC. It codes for CASSSKREWPGGNEQFF.

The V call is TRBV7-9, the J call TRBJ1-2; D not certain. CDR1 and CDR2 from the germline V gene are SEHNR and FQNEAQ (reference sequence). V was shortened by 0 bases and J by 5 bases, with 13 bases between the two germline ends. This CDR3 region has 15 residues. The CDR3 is CASSLAGPLGYGYTF. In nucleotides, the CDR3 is TGTGCCAGCAGCTTAGCAGGGCCTCTAGGATATGGCTACACCTTC.

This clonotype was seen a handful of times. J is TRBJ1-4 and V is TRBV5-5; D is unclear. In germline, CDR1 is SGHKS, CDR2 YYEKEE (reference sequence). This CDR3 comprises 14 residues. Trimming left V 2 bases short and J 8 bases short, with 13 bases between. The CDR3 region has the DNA TGTGCCAGCAGCTTTGGGCAGGCAAGGGAAAAACTGTTTTTT. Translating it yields CASSFGQAREKLFF.

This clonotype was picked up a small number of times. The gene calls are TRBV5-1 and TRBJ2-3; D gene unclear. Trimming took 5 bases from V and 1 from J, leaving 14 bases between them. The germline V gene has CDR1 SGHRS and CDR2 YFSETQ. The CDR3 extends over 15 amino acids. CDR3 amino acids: CASSPTLAGTDTQYF. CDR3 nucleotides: TGCGCCAGCAGTCCGACTTTAGCTGGCACAGATACGCAGTATTTT. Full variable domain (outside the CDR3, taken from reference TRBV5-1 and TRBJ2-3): KAGVTQTPRYLIKTRGQQVTLSCSPISGHRSVSWYQQTPGQGLQFLFEYFSETQRNKGNFPGRFSGRQFSNSRSEMNVSTLELGDSALYLCASSPTLAGTDTQYFGPGTRLTVL.

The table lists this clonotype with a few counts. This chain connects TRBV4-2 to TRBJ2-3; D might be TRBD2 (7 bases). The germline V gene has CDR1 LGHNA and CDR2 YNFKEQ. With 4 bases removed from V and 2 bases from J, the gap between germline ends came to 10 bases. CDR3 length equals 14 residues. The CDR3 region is CASSPGGLTDTQYF. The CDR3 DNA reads TGTGCCAGCAGCCCGGGGGGCCTCACAGATACGCAGTATTTT.